This T cell receptor (beta chain) was found in a study of radiation and T cells in renal cell carcinoma. Overall study: Nephrectomy followed 15 Gy stereotactic body radiation by 4 weeks. General study points: Pretreatment tumor biopsies were lacking, so baseline clonotypes are unknown. Top tumor clonotypes rose in blood 2 weeks post-radiation, then contracted.

The CDR3 totals 15 residues. V trimming: 6 bases; J trimming: 6 bases; junction bases outside the gene matches: 10. The V gene's germline CDR1 is LNHDA and CDR2 SQIVND (reference sequence). Clones were sequenced by immunoSEQ multiplex PCR, and TCRdb holds only the in-frame ones, with some missing. The data contain about 130,000 clones, about 88% of them seen just once; the ten biggest clones take up 5.8%. Of note for this clone: What it binds is not known.

Time point described: blood 2 weeks post-SBRT. As for treatment: 15 Gy SBRT to primary tumor, nephrectomy 4 weeks later. Radiation-treated patients gave blood at baseline, week 2 and week 4. The receptor comes from a woman in her 70s with renal cell carcinoma. The sequencing used blood, collected from a patient whose treatment included radiotherapy and nephrectomy. J is TRBJ1-4 and V is TRBV19, with 7 bases aligning to TRBD1. DNA for the CDR3: TGTGCCAGTAGCATCACAGGGGCGCATGATGAAAAACTGTTTTTT. Translated, it gives CASSITGAHDEKLFF. Together with reference TRBV19 and TRBJ1-4, the CDR3 gives the full variable domain: DGGITQSPKYLFRKEGQNVTLSCEQNLNHDAMYWYRQDPGQGLRLIYYSQIVNDFQKGDIAEGYSVSREKKESFPLTVTSAQKNPTAFYLCASSITGAHDEKLFFGSGTQLSVL.